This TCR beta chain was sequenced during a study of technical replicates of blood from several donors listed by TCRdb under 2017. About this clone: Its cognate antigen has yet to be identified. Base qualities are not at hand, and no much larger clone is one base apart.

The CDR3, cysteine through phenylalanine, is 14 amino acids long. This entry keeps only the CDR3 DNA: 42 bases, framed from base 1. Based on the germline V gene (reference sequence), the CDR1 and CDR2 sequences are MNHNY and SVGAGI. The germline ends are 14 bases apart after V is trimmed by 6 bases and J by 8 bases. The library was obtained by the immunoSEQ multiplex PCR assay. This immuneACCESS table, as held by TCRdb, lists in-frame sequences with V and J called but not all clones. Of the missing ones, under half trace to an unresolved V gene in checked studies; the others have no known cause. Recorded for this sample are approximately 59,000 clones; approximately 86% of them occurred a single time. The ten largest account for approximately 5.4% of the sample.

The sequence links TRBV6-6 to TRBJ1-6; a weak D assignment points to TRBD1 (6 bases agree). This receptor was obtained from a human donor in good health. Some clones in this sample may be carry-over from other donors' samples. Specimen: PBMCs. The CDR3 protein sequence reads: CASRRTVSDSPLHF. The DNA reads TGTGCCAGCAGAAGGACAGTATCTGATTCACCCCTCCACTTT.